Listed below are T cell receptor beta chains from one sample, sequenced in a study of blood T cell repertoires in COVID-19. The data were produced by immunoSEQ multiplex PCR, yet TCRdb's version contains in-frame clones alone and is incomplete. The table includes roughly 260,000 clones, more than 60% detected once. The sample consisted of peripheral blood. The receptors were sampled from a woman aged 40-49 years with active or convalescent COVID-19. The CDR3 runs from the conserved cysteine through the conserved F or W. Each record gives: clone size, J gene, V gene, D gene, CDR3 protein, CDR3 DNA. The D gene is left open where the match is weak. Where a row states a size, it is once, few, many or the class of an expanded clone; other rows omit it.

size: NA; J: TRBJ1-6; V: TRBV6-5; D: NA; CDR3: CASSYSTEPGTLHF; DNA: TGTGCCAGCAGTTACAGTACAGAACCAGGTACCCTCCACTTT
size: NA; J: TRBJ2-5; V: TRBV5-1; D: NA; CDR3: CASSFKETQYF; DNA: TGCGCCAGCAGCTTCAAAGAGACCCAGTACTTC
size: NA; J: TRBJ2-6; V: TRBV30; D: NA; CDR3: CAWGRAGANVLTF; DNA: TGTGCCTGGGGCAGGGCTGGGGCCAACGTCCTGACTTTC
size: NA; J: TRBJ1-5; V: TRBV6-2/TRBV6-3; D: NA; CDR3: CASSYSLDRNQPQHF; DNA: TGTGCCAGCAGTTACTCCCTGGACAGAAATCAGCCCCAGCATTTT
size: NA; J: TRBJ1-2; V: TRBV5-6; D: NA; CDR3: CASSFGRGGYTF; DNA: TGTGCCAGCAGCTTCGGTAGGGGTGGCTACACCTTC
size: NA; J: TRBJ2-1; V: TRBV27; D: TRBD2; CDR3: CASSLPLAGANEQFF; DNA: TGTGCCAGCAGCCTACCACTAGCGGGGGCCAATGAGCAGTTCTTC
size: NA; J: TRBJ2-6; V: TRBV19; D: TRBD2; CDR3: CASSIALLSGVGVLTF; DNA: TGTGCCAGTAGTATAGCCCTCCTCAGCGGGGTTGGCGTCCTGACTTTC
size: NA; J: TRBJ2-7; V: TRBV2; D: TRBD1; CDR3: CASSKGTGFYEQYF; DNA: TGTGCCAGCAGTAAAGGGACAGGGTTCTACGAGCAGTACTTC
size: once; J: TRBJ2-5; V: TRBV6-5; D: TRBD1; CDR3: CASSRQGETQYF; DNA: TGTGCCAGCAGCCGACAGGGTGAGACCCAGTACTTC
size: few; J: TRBJ2-5; V: TRBV4-2; D: TRBD2; CDR3: CASSQDESGGAQETQYF; DNA: TGTGCCAGCAGCCAAGATGAGAGCGGGGGGGCTCAAGAGACCCAGTACTTC
size: NA; J: TRBJ2-5; V: TRBV2; D: TRBD2; CDR3: CASNPLSNSGWGTQYF; DNA: TGTGCCAGCAATCCCTTATCCAATAGCGGGTGGGGGACCCAGTACTTC
size: NA; J: TRBJ1-1; V: TRBV7-9; D: NA; CDR3: CASSAQSQMNTEAFF; DNA: TGTGCCAGCAGCGCCCAGTCTCAGATGAACACTGAAGCTTTCTTT
size: NA; J: TRBJ2-1; V: TRBV7-9; D: TRBD1; CDR3: CASSLSTGVPNEQFF; DNA: TGTGCCAGCAGCTTATCCACAGGGGTCCCCAATGAGCAGTTCTTC
size: NA; J: TRBJ2-6; V: TRBV5-5; D: TRBD1; CDR3: CASSLAGTDSGANVLTF; DNA: TGTGCCAGCAGCTTGGCAGGGACAGACTCTGGGGCCAACGTCCTGACTTTC
size: NA; J: TRBJ2-7; V: TRBV6-2/TRBV6-3; D: NA; CDR3: CASSRERVGYEQYF; DNA: TGTGCCAGCAGTCGGGAAAGGGTAGGGTACGAGCAGTACTTC
size: NA; J: TRBJ1-6; V: TRBV7-6; D: TRBD1; CDR3: CASSSTTGTGVYDNSPLHF; DNA: TGTGCCAGCAGCTCGACGACCGGGACAGGGGTTTATGATAATTCACCCCTCCACTTT
size: many; J: TRBJ2-3; V: TRBV6-5; D: NA; CDR3: CASSYSLGADTQYF; DNA: TGTGCCAGCAGTTACTCGCTAGGAGCAGATACGCAGTATTTT
size: NA; J: TRBJ2-5; V: TRBV28; D: TRBD2; CDR3: CASTPGLAGSWTQYF; DNA: TGTGCCAGCACCCCGGGACTAGCGGGGTCTTGGACCCAGTACTTC
size: NA; J: TRBJ2-3; V: TRBV5-6; D: TRBD2; CDR3: CASSSPGLGRDTQYF; DNA: TGTGCCAGCAGCTCCCCGGGACTAGGGCGAGATACGCAGTATTTT
size: NA; J: TRBJ1-1; V: TRBV28; D: TRBD1; CDR3: CASSLIGGTAWKYTEAFF; DNA: TGTGCCAGCAGTTTGATTGGGGGGACAGCATGGAAGTACACTGAAGCTTTCTTT
size: NA; J: TRBJ2-1; V: TRBV11-2; D: NA; CDR3: CASLSSYNEQFF; DNA: TGTGCCAGTCTTTCCTCCTACAATGAGCAGTTCTTC
size: NA; J: TRBJ2-1; V: TRBV3-1/TRBV3-2; D: NA; CDR3: CASSQDLTRFFF; DNA: TGTGCCAGCAGCCAAGATCTGACTAGATTCTTCTTC
size: NA; J: TRBJ1-4; V: TRBV11-2; D: NA; CDR3: CASSLGAASKLFF; DNA: TGTGCCAGCAGCTTAGGGGCTGCCTCTAAACTGTTTTTT
size: NA; J: TRBJ2-1; V: TRBV5-5; D: TRBD1; CDR3: CASSLGQGPYNEQFF; DNA: TGTGCCAGCAGCTTGGGACAGGGGCCTTACAATGAGCAGTTCTTC
size: NA; J: TRBJ1-1; V: TRBV29-1; D: NA; CDR3: CSVEGGRKNTEAFF; DNA: TGCAGCGTTGAAGGGGGGCGGAAGAACACTGAAGCTTTCTTT
size: NA; J: TRBJ1-1; V: TRBV5-1; D: TRBD1; CDR3: CASSLLGTGVMNTEAFF; DNA: TGCGCCAGCAGCTTGCTAGGGACAGGGGTGATGAACACTGAAGCTTTCTTT
size: NA; J: TRBJ1-6; V: TRBV2; D: NA; CDR3: CASKVQGYNSPLHF; DNA: TGTGCCAGCAAGGTCCAGGGGTATAATTCACCCCTCCACTTT
size: NA; J: TRBJ1-4; V: TRBV7-9; D: NA; CDR3: CASSLVLSEAGKLFF; DNA: TGTGCCAGCAGCTTAGTCTTGTCGGAGGCTGGAAAACTGTTTTTT
size: NA; J: TRBJ1-1; V: TRBV5-6; D: TRBD1; CDR3: CASTLGQGSTEAFF; DNA: TGTGCCAGCACCTTGGGACAGGGTTCCACTGAAGCTTTCTTT
size: NA; J: TRBJ2-7; V: TRBV23-1; D: NA; CDR3: CASSQSVADLPTYEQYF; DNA: TGCGCCAGCAGTCAATCGGTAGCCGACCTTCCCACCTACGAGCAGTACTTC
size: NA; J: TRBJ2-7; V: TRBV25-1; D: NA; CDR3: CASSEDSSLFYEQYF; DNA: TGTGCCAGCAGTGAGGACAGTTCCCTCTTCTACGAGCAGTACTTC
size: NA; J: TRBJ1-2; V: TRBV4-1; D: NA; CDR3: CASSQAPDPRGTF; DNA: TGCGCCAGCAGCCAAGCCCCCGACCCTCGAGGCACCTTC
size: NA; J: TRBJ2-5; V: TRBV9; D: TRBD2; CDR3: CASSVGGLAGGQQETQYF; DNA: TGTGCCAGCAGCGTAGGTGGACTAGCGGGGGGACAACAAGAGACCCAGTACTTC
size: NA; J: TRBJ1-2; V: TRBV28; D: NA; CDR3: CASRSTANYGYTF; DNA: TGTGCCAGCAGATCGACAGCCAACTATGGCTACACCTTC
size: NA; J: TRBJ2-1; V: TRBV4-2; D: TRBD2; CDR3: CASSQDFGGGSYNEQFF; DNA: TGTGCCAGCAGCCAAGATTTTGGCGGGGGCTCCTACAATGAGCAGTTCTTC
size: NA; J: TRBJ1-1; V: TRBV30; D: TRBD1; CDR3: CAWNLRAGGEAFF; DNA: TGTGCCTGGAATCTCAGAGCAGGGGGAGAAGCTTTCTTT
size: few; J: TRBJ1-1; V: TRBV9; D: NA; CDR3: CASSPGPTNTEAFF; DNA: TGTGCCAGCAGCCCAGGGCCGACGAACACTGAAGCTTTCTTT
size: NA; J: TRBJ1-1; V: TRBV7-2; D: NA; CDR3: CASSSGTGSTEAFF; DNA: TGTGCCAGCAGCTCCGGAACGGGTAGCACTGAAGCTTTCTTT
size: NA; J: TRBJ2-2; V: TRBV28; D: NA; CDR3: CASSFRQRNTGELFF; DNA: TGTGCCAGCAGTTTCAGACAGCGGAACACCGGGGAGCTGTTTTTT
size: NA; J: TRBJ1-4; V: TRBV19; D: TRBD1; CDR3: CASSIDREWGEKLFF; DNA: TGTGCCAGTAGTATCGACAGGGAATGGGGAGAAAAACTGTTTTTT
size: NA; J: TRBJ2-1; V: TRBV10-3; D: NA; CDR3: CAISESLKQGVRWPHNEQFF; DNA: TGTGCCATCAGTGAGTCGTTAAAGCAGGGCGTCCGTTGGCCCCACAATGAGCAGTTCTTC
size: NA; J: TRBJ1-2; V: TRBV9; D: NA; CDR3: CVSSVGSGLYGYTF; DNA: TGTGTCAGCAGCGTAGGGTCAGGGCTCTATGGCTACACCTTC
size: NA; J: TRBJ2-5; V: TRBV6-2/TRBV6-3; D: NA; CDR3: CASSYSTSGGGNQETQYF; DNA: TGTGCCAGCAGTTACTCGACGTCGGGGGGCGGGAACCAAGAGACCCAGTACTTC
size: NA; J: TRBJ1-5; V: TRBV7-2; D: TRBD1; CDR3: CASSVRQGQPQHF; DNA: TGTGCCAGCAGCGTCAGACAGGGTCAGCCCCAGCATTTT
size: NA; J: TRBJ2-1; V: TRBV5-1; D: TRBD1; CDR3: CASWDRARNEQFF; DNA: TGCGCCAGTTGGGACAGGGCAAGGAATGAGCAGTTCTTC
size: NA; J: TRBJ1-4; V: TRBV6-1; D: NA; CDR3: CASSEALGGFKATNEKLFF; DNA: TGTGCCAGCAGTGAAGCGCTTGGGGGGTTCAAGGCAACTAATGAAAAACTGTTTTTT
size: few; J: TRBJ1-3; V: TRBV6-5; D: TRBD1; CDR3: CASSSTGAGNTIYF; DNA: TGTGCCAGCAGTTCGACAGGGGCTGGAAACACCATATATTTT
size: once; J: TRBJ1-2; V: TRBV7-2; D: TRBD1; CDR3: CASSGGPGQGSGYTF; DNA: TGTGCCAGCAGCGGCGGCCCGGGACAGGGGTCCGGCTACACCTTC
size: NA; J: TRBJ2-2; V: TRBV11-2; D: TRBD2; CDR3: CASSHGLAGVTGELFF; DNA: TGTGCCAGCAGCCACGGACTAGCGGGGGTAACCGGGGAGCTGTTTTTT